This T cell receptor beta chain was sequenced for a study of shared clonotypes between healthy human individuals. Turning to the study itself: The study drew on a couple of women and a few men aged 18 to 49 as donors. Study observations and caveats: Blood was the sole source, and tissue repertoires probably differ.

The CDR3 spans 15 residues. Germline V gene lookup returns CDR1 SEHNR and CDR2 FQNEAQ (reference sequence). V was pared by 6 bases and J by 2 bases, with 7 bases of the junction left unmatched. Roughly 27,000 T cell genomes, or 250 to 300 ng DNA, went into replicate PCRs of unsorted PBMC. Method: immunoSEQ multiplex PCR; TCRdb's copy keeps in-frame clones and lacks some. This sample has roughly 480,000 clones; around 79% occur once, and the top ten carry less than 15%. There are a few counts of this clone. What it binds is not known. In unsorted samples, genomic DNA was obtained using around 100 million PBMCs.

The receptor comes from a middle-aged woman in good health. Some clones in this sample may be carry-over from other donors' samples. The chain is built from TRBV7-9 and TRBJ2-5; 9 bases are a match to TRBD1. The sample comprised PBMCs. Written as DNA, the CDR3 is TGTGCCAGCAGTCCTGGGACAGGGAGGCAAGAGACCCAGTACTTC. Protein sequence: CASSPGTGRQETQYF.